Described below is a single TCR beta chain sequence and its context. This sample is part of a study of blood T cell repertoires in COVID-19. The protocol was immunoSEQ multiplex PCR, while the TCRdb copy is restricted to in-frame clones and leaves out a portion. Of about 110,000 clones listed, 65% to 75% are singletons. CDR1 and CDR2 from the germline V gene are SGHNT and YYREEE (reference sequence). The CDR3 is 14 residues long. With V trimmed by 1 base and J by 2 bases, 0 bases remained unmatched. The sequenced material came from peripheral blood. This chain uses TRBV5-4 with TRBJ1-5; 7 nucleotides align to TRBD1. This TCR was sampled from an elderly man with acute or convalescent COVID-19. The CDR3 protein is CASSLQGGNQPQHF. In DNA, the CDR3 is TGTGCCAGCAGCTTGCAGGGGGGCAATCAGCCCCAGCATTTT.